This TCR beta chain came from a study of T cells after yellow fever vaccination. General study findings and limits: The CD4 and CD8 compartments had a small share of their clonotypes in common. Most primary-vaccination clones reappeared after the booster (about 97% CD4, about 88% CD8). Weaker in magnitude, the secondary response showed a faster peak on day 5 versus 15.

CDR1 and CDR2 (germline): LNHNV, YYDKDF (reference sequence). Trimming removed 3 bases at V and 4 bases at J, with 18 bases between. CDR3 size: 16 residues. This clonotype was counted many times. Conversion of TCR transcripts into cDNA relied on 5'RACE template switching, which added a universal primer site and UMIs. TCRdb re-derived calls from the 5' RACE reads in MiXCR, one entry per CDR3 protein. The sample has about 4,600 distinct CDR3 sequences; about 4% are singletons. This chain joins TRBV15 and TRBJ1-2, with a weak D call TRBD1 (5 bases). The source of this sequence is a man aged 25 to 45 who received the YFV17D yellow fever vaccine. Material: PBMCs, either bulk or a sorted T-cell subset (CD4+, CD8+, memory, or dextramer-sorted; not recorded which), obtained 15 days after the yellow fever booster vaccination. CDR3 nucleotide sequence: TGTGCCACCAGCAGTCGAGGGGTGGCCAGGCGCTATGGCTACACCTTC. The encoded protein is CATSSRGVARRYGYTF.